One sample yielded the 26 T cell receptor beta chains listed below, sequenced in a study of human T cells and chemical hapten exposure. TCRdb re-analysed the RACE reads in MiXCR, keeping a single row per CDR3 protein. The sample holds about 270,000 distinct CDR3 sequences; approximately 7.5% are singletons and the top ten take 1.2%. The time point denotes: pre-sensitization, week 0. The treatment is: therapeutic diphenylcyclopropenone sensitization with weekly scalp DPC. The starting material was whole blood, obtained in connection with sensitization to the hapten diphenylcyclopropenone (DPC). All receptors derive from a man aged 18 to 29 with alopecia areata. Some clones in this sample may be carry-over from other donors' samples.

The chain recombines TRBV4-3 with TRBJ1-1, with 7 bases matching TRBD1. Germline values: CDR1 LGHNA, CDR2 YSLEER. Trimming removed 3 bases from V and 0 bases from J; junction bases left unmatched: 10. The CDR3 is made up of 17 amino acids. DNA of the CDR3: TGCGCCAGCAGCCAGGGACGAGGGGGCATGGTGAACACTGAAGCTTTCTTT. Translating it yields CASSQGRGGMVNTEAFF.

This clonotype was recorded a few times. V and J are TRBV20-1 and TRBJ2-3, with D maybe TRBD2 (5 bases). Trimming stripped 0 bases from V and 1 base from J, with 11 bases between. CDR1 and CDR2 (germline): DFQATT, SNEGSKA (reference sequence). The CDR3 loop spans 15 amino acids. The CDR3 nucleotides are TGCAGTGCTAGAGATAAGGAGGTCGGCACAGATACGCAGTATTTT. This codes for CSARDKEVGTDTQYF.

This chain uses TRBV4-3 with TRBJ1-2; D not resolved. This CDR3 contains 15 residues. The germline gives CDR1 LGHNA, CDR2 YSLEER. Trimming removed 4 bases from V and 5 bases from J, with 17 bases in between. CDR3 residues: CASSPTLPPSYGYTF. DNA for the CDR3: TGCGCCAGCAGCCCGACCCTCCCTCCGTCTTATGGCTACACCTTC.

This clonotype was counted a few times. The chain joins TRBV6-2 or TRBV6-3 to TRBJ2-6; D remains unclear. The CDR3 has 16 amino acids. V gave up 0 bases and J gave up 0 bases, with 6 bases separating them. The germline V gene has CDR1 MNHEY and CDR2 SVGEGT. CDR3 residues: CASSYSIFSGANVLTF. The CDR3 DNA is TGTGCCAGCAGTTACTCCATCTTCTCTGGGGCCAACGTCCTGACTTTC.

The V gene is TRBV10-3, the J gene TRBJ1-1; D possibly corresponds to TRBD1 (6 bases). CDR1 is ENHRY and CDR2 is SYGVKD in the germline V gene. The V and J ends lost 2 bases and 0 bases respectively, with 7 bases between them. The length of the CDR3 is 14 residues. The CDR3 bases are TGTGCCATCAGTGAGAACAGGGTGAACACTGAAGCTTTCTTT. This translates into CAISENRVNTEAFF.

The chain joins TRBV4-3 to TRBJ1-2; TRBD1 might be the D (6 bases). The CDR3 contains 16 residues. Germline V gene sequence: CDR1 LGHNA, CDR2 YSLEER. Between the trimmed V and J ends, which lost 0 bases and 4 bases, there was a span of 15 bases. CDR3 sequence: CASSQDRGPDPYGYTF. The CDR3, as DNA: TGCGCCAGCAGCCAAGACAGGGGCCCAGACCCCTATGGCTACACCTTC.

This CDR3 reads CASSFKYGYTF. CDR3 coding DNA: TGTGCCAGCAGCTTCAAATATGGCTACACCTTC. The chain links TRBV7-2 to TRBJ1-2; D is unresolved. CDR3 length: 11 amino acids. CDR1 is SGHTA and CDR2 is FQGNSA in the germline V gene. V was trimmed by 3 bases and J by 5 bases, leaving 4 bases between them.

This clonotype appeared many times. This chain uses TRBV5-1 with TRBJ1-2; no reliable D call. Germline V gives CDR1 SGHRS, CDR2 YFSETQ. The CDR3 spans 12 residues. The V gene lost 2 bases and the J gene lost 8 bases, with 10 bases spanning the gap. CDR3 sequence: CASSLQTGGYTF. CDR3 nucleotides: TGCGCCAGCAGCTTACAGACGGGCGGCTACACCTTC.

This clonotype was counted many times. CDR3 coding DNA: TGCGCCAGCCGACCGGAGGGTCCCCCAACTAATGAAAAACTGTTTTTT. It codes for CASRPEGPPTNEKLFF. The rearrangement joins TRBV10-2 to TRBJ1-4, with D unclear. Trimming stripped 8 bases from V and 0 bases from J, with 16 bases between. The germline V gene has CDR1 WSHSY and CDR2 SAAADI. The CDR3 is 16 residues long.

This chain links TRBV7-2 with TRBJ2-1; TRBD1 agrees at 7 bases. From germline, CDR1 is SGHTA and CDR2 FQGNSA. The CDR3 consists of 16 residues. V lost 2 bases and J lost 2; bases outside the gene matches: 6. CDR3 DNA sequence: TGTGCCAGCAGCTTATTATACAGGGGTCCCTACAATGAGCAGTTCTTC. Protein product: CASSLLYRGPYNEQFF.

V usage is TRBV5-1 and J usage is TRBJ2-2; possible D gene TRBD2, 5 bases. Trimming removed 1 base at V and 5 bases at J, with 9 bases between. Germline CDR1 SGHRS, CDR2 YFSETQ. This CDR3 spans 14 amino acids. CDR3 sequence (DNA): TGCGCCAGCAGCTTGATAAGCGGTACCGGGGAGCTGTTTTTT. Its translation: CASSLISGTGELFF.

This clonotype was seen more than once but under ten times. The rearrangement joins TRBV6-5 to TRBJ1-5; a weak D match, TRBD1 (6 bases). The CDR3 sequence is 16 residues long. Germline lookup yields CDR1 MNHEY and CDR2 SVGAGI. V gave up 10 bases and J gave up 0 bases, with 19 bases separating them. The CDR3 DNA follows: TGTGCCACCTCCAGAAAGGGACACCTTAGCAATCAGCCCCAGCATTTT. Its translation is CATSRKGHLSNQPQHF.

This chain links TRBV7-9 with TRBJ1-1; D remains ambiguous. Per the germline V gene, CDR1 is SEHNR and CDR2 is FQNEAQ (reference sequence). V lost 8 bases, J lost 1 base, and 17 bases lay in between. CDR3 length: 15 amino acids. In nucleotides, the CDR3 is TGTGCCAGCGGCCTTGCATCTCTTGCGAACACTGAAGCTTTCTTT. Encoded protein: CASGLASLANTEAFF.

At least ten counts were recorded for this clonotype. This chain uses TRBV28 with TRBJ2-7; unclear D gene. The length of the CDR3 is 13 residues. Trimming took off 3 bases at V and 2 bases at J, with 8 bases between the two ends. CDR1 MDHEN and CDR2 SYDVKM come from the germline V gene. The CDR3 spells CASSLITAYEQYF. In DNA form, the CDR3 reads TGTGCCAGCAGTTTGATCACCGCCTACGAGCAGTACTTC. Supplemented by reference TRBV28 and TRBJ2-7, the full variable domain reads DVKVTQSSRYLVKRTGEKVFLECVQDMDHENMFWYRQDPGLGLRLIYFSYDVKMKEKGDIPEGYSVSREKKERFSLILESASTNQTSMYLCASSLITAYEQYFGPGTRLTVT.

This clonotype was seen at least ten times. This rearrangement joins TRBV12-3 or TRBV12-4 to TRBJ1-3; D perhaps matches TRBD1 (6 bases). The V end lost 7 bases, the J end lost 1 base, and 8 bases lay between the germline ends. The CDR3 consists of 13 residues. The CDR3 DNA is TGTGCCAGCAAAACAGGGTCTGGAAACACCATATATTTT. It translates to CASKTGSGNTIYF.

The chain couples TRBV27 to TRBJ2-3, with 9 bases fitting TRBD1. CDR3 length: 16 amino acids. The germline gives CDR1 MNHEY, CDR2 SMNVEV (reference sequence). Unmatched junction bases numbered 10, after V lost 5 bases and J lost 4 bases. In DNA form, the CDR3 reads TGTGCCAGCAGTCCAGCGGGACAGGGATTCCCAGATACGCAGTATTTT. Translated: CASSPAGQGFPDTQYF.

This clonotype has at least ten counts. V usage is TRBV28 and J usage is TRBJ1-1; a possible D gene is TRBD1 (5 bases). The V and J ends lost 7 bases and 4 bases respectively, with 16 bases between them. Germline CDR1 and CDR2: MDHEN and SYDVKM. This CDR3 comprises 14 residues. CDR3 sequence: CASTVGGGGTEAFF. The CDR3 DNA follows: TGTGCCAGCACCGTGGGCGGGGGAGGCACTGAAGCTTTCTTT.

The sample holds many counts of this clonotype. The rearrangement uses TRBV7-8 and TRBJ1-5, with 7 bases lining up with TRBD1. Germline CDR1 and CDR2: SGHVS and FQNEAQ. V was pared by 5 bases and J by 5 bases, with 3 bases of the junction left unmatched. CDR3 length: 13 amino acids. This CDR3 reads CASSVTGYQPQHF. DNA of the CDR3: TGTGCCAGCAGCGTGACAGGGTATCAGCCCCAGCATTTT.

The table lists this clonotype with many counts. The V call is TRBV7-2, the J call TRBJ1-5, with D tentatively TRBD1 (5 bases). Deletions cut 1 base from V and 7 bases from J, with 14 bases between. The CDR3 is 15 residues long. Germline-derived CDR1 and CDR2 are SGHTA and FQGNSA. The CDR3: CASSLVAGSNQPQHF. CDR3 DNA: TGTGCCAGCAGCTTAGTAGCAGGGTCGAACCAGCCCCAGCATTTT.

Concerning this clonotype: A much bigger clone sits one base away, suggesting this may be a read error. The J gene is TRBJ1-1, the V gene TRBV2; 9 bases line up with TRBD1. The V and J ends lost 5 bases and 12 bases, in that order; junction bases with no gene match: 16. Germline CDR1 and CDR2: SNHLY and FYNNEI. This CDR3 region has 15 residues. The CDR3 DNA follows: TGTGCCAGCAGTTCCTTCAATTCAGGACAGGGGATAACTTTCTTT. Translated: CASSSFNSGQGITFF.

The chain employs TRBV5-4 and TRBJ1-3, with D tentatively TRBD1 (5 bases). CDR1 is SGHNT and CDR2 is YYREEE in the germline V gene (reference sequence). V was cut by 5 bases and J by 4 bases, with 16 bases left in between. The CDR3 extends over 15 amino acids. This chain's CDR3 is CASSPSAGPGNTIYF. For the CDR3, the DNA is TGTGCCAGCAGTCCTAGCGCAGGGCCCGGAAACACCATATATTTT. The full variable domain, with the rest looked up from reference TRBV5-4 and TRBJ1-3, is ETGVTQSPTHLIKTRGQQVTLRCSSQSGHNTVSWYQQALGQGPQFIFQYYREEENGRGNFPPRFSGLQFPNYSSELNVNALELDDSALYLCASSPSAGPGNTIYFGEGSWLTVV.

This clonotype was detected only a few times. This chain joins TRBV9 and TRBJ2-3; D is perhaps TRBD1 (6 bases). The CDR3 is made up of 14 amino acids. V lost 5 bases and J 2 bases, leaving 12 bases between the germline ends. CDR1 and CDR2 (germline): SGDLS, YYNGEE. This chain's CDR3 is CASSGRGYTDTQYF. CDR3 bases: TGTGCCAGCAGTGGAAGGGGGTACACAGATACGCAGTATTTT.

This clonotype was picked up a small number of times. V gene TRBV7-3 combines with J gene TRBJ1-2; D gene unclear. The CDR3 runs 13 residues. Trimming left V 2 bases short and J 6 bases short, with 10 bases between. The germline V gene has CDR1 SGHTA and CDR2 FQGTGA. DNA of the CDR3: TGTGCCAGCAGCTTATCAAAAGCCGATGGCTACACCTTC. Translating gives CASSLSKADGYTF. Combining the CDR3 with reference TRBV7-3 and TRBJ1-2 gives the whole variable domain GAGVSQTPSNKVTEKGKYVELRCDPISGHTALYWYRQSLGQGPEFLIYFQGTGAADDSGLPNDRFFAVRPEGSVSTLKIQRTERGDSAVYLCASSLSKADGYTFGSGTRLTVV.

This clonotype was seen a few times. V usage is TRBV5-6 and J usage is TRBJ2-5, with 8 bases aligning to TRBD1. With V trimmed by 4 bases and J by 0 bases, 2 bases remained unmatched. Germline CDR1 reads SGHDT; CDR2 reads YYEEEE. The CDR3 runs to 14 residues. CDR3 in amino acids: CASSPDRDQETQYF. The CDR3 nucleotides read TGTGCCAGCAGCCCGGACAGGGACCAAGAGACCCAGTACTTC.

This clonotype has ten or more counts. V and J are TRBV29-1 and TRBJ2-1; D perhaps matches TRBD1 (5 bases). Germline values: CDR1 SQVTM, CDR2 ANQGSEA. V was pared by 3 bases and J by 14 bases, with 11 bases between. The CDR3 is 10 amino acids. The CDR3 reads CSVDMTVKFF. CDR3 coding DNA: TGCAGCGTTGATATGACAGTTAAGTTCTTC.

This clonotype was seen more than once but under ten times. This chain links TRBV4-3 with TRBJ2-5, with 8 positions matching TRBD1. The CDR3 has 15 residues. With 2 bases clipped from V and 6 bases from J, the junction kept 8 bases outside the gene matches. Germline V gives CDR1 LGHNA, CDR2 YSLEER. This chain's CDR3 is CASSQLDRVSKTQYF. The DNA for the CDR3 is TGCGCCAGCAGCCAACTGGACAGGGTGTCAAAGACCCAGTACTTC.